This T cell receptor (beta chain) was recovered during a study of T cells in women clearing cervical HPV infection. In germline, CDR1 is SGHTA, CDR2 FQGNSA. V was clipped by 6 bases and J by 0 bases, with 9 bases between them. The CDR3 is 15 residues long. The protocol was immunoSEQ multiplex PCR, while the TCRdb copy is restricted to in-frame clones and leaves out a portion. There are roughly 48,000 clones in the sample, with roughly 1.6% held by the top ten. On this clone itself: The read gets to within 3 residues of the CDR3 end, and the germline J gene fills in the rest.

Sequencing used blood buffy coat. This chain joins TRBV7-2 and TRBJ2-6, with no clear D. This TCR was recovered from a woman between 18 and 75 years old with a cervical HPV16 infection that either progressed to CIN3+ or cleared (not recorded which). The sequenced CDR3 bases are TGTGCCAGCAGTCAAGTCGGCTCTGGGGCCAACGTC. This gives the protein CASSQVGSGANV. From start to end, the CDR3 is CASSQVGSGANVLTF.